Each of the 9 T cell receptor beta chains below was sequenced from the same sample in a study of cytomegalovirus exposure and HLA in healthy donors (dated by TCRdb to 2015 to 2018). Library construction relied on the immunoSEQ multiplex PCR assay. For the multiplex PCR, a mixture combining 60 forward primers for TCR Vbeta segments and 13 reverse primers for TCR Jbeta segments was used. Not all clones reach the TCRdb copy of this immuneACCESS table, which keeps in-frame sequences only. Checked studies attribute under half of the gap to unresolved V genes and leave the rest unexplained. The sample table holds some 130,000 clones, of which about 80% were seen once. In total, the top ten clones hold around 1.2% of the sample. The material sequenced was PBMCs. These receptors all come from a girl aged 2 to 9 in good health and CMV-seronegative.

The chain has TRBV4-3 and TRBJ2-3; a possible D gene is TRBD2 (6 bases). The V and J ends lost 4 bases and 3 bases respectively, with 11 bases between them. The CDR3 runs 14 residues. Per the germline V gene, CDR1 is LGHNA and CDR2 is YSLEER. The CDR3 bases are TGCGCCAGCAGCCTCGGGACTTCTACAGATACGCAGTATTTT. Translated: CASSLGTSTDTQYF.

This clone has a handful of counts. V usage is TRBV18 and J usage is TRBJ2-7; 9 positions agree with TRBD1. Trimming cost V 6 bases and J 2 bases; bases outside gene matches: 11. The germline CDR1 and CDR2 sequences are KGHSH and LQKENI. The CDR3 is 16 residues long. CDR3 sequence reads: CASSQGQGTGTYEQYF. CDR3 in DNA: TGTGCCAGCTCCCAAGGACAGGGGACGGGAACCTACGAGCAGTACTTC.

This clone has just one count. V and J are TRBV19 and TRBJ2-1; TRBD2 agrees at 8 bases. CDR1 LNHDA and CDR2 SQIVND come from the germline V gene (reference sequence). This CDR3 is built from 15 residues. After removal of 3 bases from V and 8 bases from J, the junction contained 9 bases not matched to a gene. CDR3: CASSMFGRAGDEQFF. The CDR3 nucleotides are TGTGCCAGTAGTATGTTCGGGAGGGCCGGGGATGAGCAGTTCTTC.

This chain uses TRBV7-2 with TRBJ2-1; no definite D call. Between the trimmed V and J ends, which lost 3 bases and 0 bases, there was a span of 6 bases. This CDR3 contains 14 residues. Looked up from germline, CDR1 is SGHTA and CDR2 is FQGNSA. CDR3 nucleotide sequence: TGTGCCAGCAGCTTGGAGTTCTCCTACAATGAGCAGTTCTTC. It yields the protein CASSLEFSYNEQFF.

The V and J genes are TRBV5-1 and TRBJ2-5, with D possibly being TRBD2 (5 bases). The CDR3 has 14 residues. The germline V gene has CDR1 SGHRS and CDR2 YFSETQ. V lost 3 bases, J lost 5 bases, and 14 bases lay in between. The CDR3 DNA sequence: TGCGCCAGCAGCTCGGCCGGAGAGGGCGAGACCCAGTACTTC. This gives the protein CASSSAGEGETQYF.

The chain is built from TRBV14 and TRBJ2-3, with D possibly matching TRBD2 (6 bases). In germline, CDR1 is SGHDN, CDR2 FVKESK. The CDR3 extends over 16 amino acids. Trimming pared 3 bases from V and 1 base from J, leaving 14 bases between. The CDR3 region has the DNA TGTGCCAGCAGCCATATCGGGGGAGTAGGCACAGATACGCAGTATTTT. Translated, it gives CASSHIGGVGTDTQYF.

J is TRBJ2-4 and V is TRBV4-2; 8 bases agree with TRBD1. V lost 5 bases and J lost 0; bases outside the gene matches: 12. The CDR3 runs 18 residues. CDR1 and CDR2 (germline): LGHNA, YNFKEQ. The DNA for the CDR3 is TGTGCCAGCAGCTCCCGACAGGGGTATGAGCTAGCCAAAAACATTCAGTACTTC. Residues: CASSSRQGYELAKNIQYF.

This chain links TRBV7-3 with TRBJ2-3, with 11 bases matching TRBD2. With 4 bases clipped from V and 5 bases from J, the junction kept 5 bases outside the gene matches. The germline gives CDR1 SGHTA, CDR2 FQGTGA. The length of the CDR3 is 15 residues. CDR3 DNA: TGTGCCAGCAGCTACTTAGCGGGGGGGATAGATACGCAGTATTTT. This encodes CASSYLAGGIDTQYF.

This clone was observed a single time. The chain carries TRBV11-2 and TRBJ2-2, with a possible D match to TRBD1 (5 bases). Germline CDR1 and CDR2: SGHAT and FQNNGV. V was clipped by 1 base and J by 1 base, with 7 bases between them. This CDR3 comprises 15 residues. This CDR3 reads CASSLVTGNTGELFF. CDR3 sequence (DNA): TGTGCCAGCAGCTTAGTTACAGGGAACACCGGGGAGCTGTTTTTT.